These 14 T cell receptor beta chains came from one sample sequenced in a study of breast tumors, draining lymph nodes, adjacent tissues. In TCRdb, the multiplex PCR reads were re-called with MiXCR into one record per CDR3 protein. The sample lists under 35,000 distinct CDR3 sequences; 63% were seen once. The specimen sequenced was breast tumor tissue. Receptors originate from a female donor with breast cancer. Some clones in this sample may be carry-over from other donors' samples.

In regard to this clonotype: Sequence at one end of the junction differs from germline and may be a read error. The rearrangement joins TRBV12-3 or TRBV12-4 to TRBJ1-4; TRBD1 matches 7 bases. This CDR3 comprises 15 residues. The CDR3 protein is CASSSQGDRNEKLFF. CDR3 in DNA: TGTGCCAGCAGTTCCCAGGGGGATAGGAATGAGAAACTGTTTTTT.

This clonotype occurred a few times. The CDR3 DNA follows: TGTGCCAGTAGTATAAATTCACCCCTCCACTTT. Translated: CASSINSPLHF. J is TRBJ1-6 and V is TRBV19, with D uncertain. The CDR3 covers 11 residues. CDR1 and CDR2 from the germline V gene are LNHDA and SQIVND (reference sequence). V lost 2 bases and J 7 bases, leaving 0 bases between the germline ends.

This clonotype appeared once. Its ends do not fully match the called genes, so a read error is possible. The chain joins TRBV6-2 or TRBV6-3 to TRBJ2-7; 7 positions match TRBD1. The CDR3 sequence is 15 residues long. Germline V gene sequence: CDR1 MNHEY, CDR2 SVGEGT. In nucleotides, the CDR3 is TGTGCCAGCAGCGACGCCGGGACAGTACCCTACGAGCAGCACTTC. It specifies CASSDAGTVPYEQHF.

The rearrangement uses TRBV7-3 and TRBJ1-2, with 8 nucleotides matching TRBD1. Germline trimming cut 5 bases from V and 3 bases from J; bases unmatched to any gene: 8. The V gene's germline CDR1 is SGHTA and CDR2 FQGTGA. The CDR3 runs 15 residues. In DNA, the CDR3 is TGTGCCAGCAGCCACCTGGACAGGGCAGACTATGGCTACACCTTC. Amino acid sequence: CASSHLDRADYGYTF.

This clonotype is medium-sized by share. The gene calls are TRBV5-5 and TRBJ2-7, with TRBD1 matching over 10 bases. The CDR3 runs 16 residues. Germline V gene sequence: CDR1 SGHKS, CDR2 YYEKEE (reference sequence). The ends lost 2 bases at V and 5 bases at J; junction bases unmatched: 10. The CDR3 region has the DNA TGTGCCAGCAGCTTCGAACTAGGGACAGGGGTACACGAGCAGTACTTC. Translation gives CASSFELGTGVHEQYF.

The chain joins TRBV7-9 to TRBJ2-7; TRBD2 matches 9 bases. V lost 2 bases, J lost 6 bases, and 5 bases stayed unmatched. The germline gives CDR1 SEHNR, CDR2 FQNEAQ (reference sequence). This CDR3 is 14 amino acids long. The CDR3 spells CASSLWSAGGEQYF. CDR3 in DNA: TGTGCCAGCAGCTTATGGTCAGCGGGAGGCGAGCAGTACTTC. The full variable domain, its missing parts supplied by reference TRBV7-9 and TRBJ2-7, is DTGVSQNPRHKITKRGQNVTFRCDPISEHNRLYWYRQTLGQGPEFLTYFQNEAQLEKSRLLSDRFSAERPKGSFSTLEIQRTEQGDSAMYLCASSLWSAGGEQYFGPGTRLTVT.

This CDR3 is CASSSDRQANYGYTF. CDR3 nucleotides: TGTGCCAGCAGCTCCGACAGGCAAGCTAACTATGGCTACACCTTC. The chain joins TRBV7-9 to TRBJ1-2; weak D call: TRBD1 (6 bases). Trimming took off 4 bases at V and 0 bases at J, with 12 bases between the two ends. Per germline, CDR1 SEHNR and CDR2 FQNEAQ (reference sequence). This CDR3 region has 15 residues.

By share, this clonotype counts as medium-sized. The rearrangement links TRBV29-1 to TRBJ2-7, with D tentatively TRBD1 (6 bases). Trimming removed 5 bases from V and 2 bases from J, with 7 bases in between. The CDR3 contains 11 residues. CDR1 is SQVTM and CDR2 is ANQGSEA in the germline V gene. The CDR3 nucleotides read TGCAGCGTTCGGACAGCCTACGAGCAGTACTTC. Translated, it gives CSVRTAYEQYF.

The gene calls are TRBV12-1 and TRBJ2-7; the D segment call TRBD1 is taken from the table without a DNA check. TRBV12-1 is deemed a pseudogene. The CDR3 contains 15 residues. CDR3 nucleotide sequence: TGTGCCAGCAGCTCCCCCCGGACAGGGGTCTACGAGCAGTACTTC. This translates into CASSSPRTGVYEQYF.

The chain joins TRBV24-1 to TRBJ2-7, with 11 bases that match TRBD1. In germline, CDR1 is KGHDR, CDR2 SFDVKD. The junction had 3 bases not matched to a gene; V was cut back by 4 bases and J by 2 bases. This CDR3 is 15 amino acids long. CDR3 in DNA: TGTGCCACCAGTGACCCGGGACAGGGGGCCTACGAGCAGTACTTC. It encodes CATSDPGQGAYEQYF.

The chain is built from TRBV14 and TRBJ1-3, with a tentative D call TRBD1 (5 bases). Germline CDR1 and CDR2: SGHDN and FVKESK. Trimming pared 1 base from V and 2 bases from J, leaving 9 bases between. CDR3 size: 15 residues. The DNA for the CDR3 is TGTGCCAGCAGCCAAGCCCGGGGCCCTGGAAACACCATATATTTT. This translates into CASSQARGPGNTIYF.

The V and J genes are TRBV24-1 and TRBJ2-1; the D gene is possibly TRBD2 (7 bases). Deletions cut 6 bases from V and 9 bases from J, with 20 bases between. This CDR3 is 15 amino acids long. Germline V gives CDR1 KGHDR, CDR2 SFDVKD. The CDR3 nucleotides are TGTGCCACCAGTCTGGCGGGAGTCGGAGGGGGTGAGCAGTTCTTC. This encodes CATSLAGVGGGEQFF.

This clonotype appeared a few times. The chain combines TRBV20-1 with TRBJ1-2, with D possibly matching TRBD1 (5 bases). The CDR3 has 13 amino acids. The germline CDR1 and CDR2 sequences are DFQATT and SNEGSKA (reference sequence). Deletions cut 1 base from V and 7 bases from J, with 13 bases between. CDR3 residues: CSARGWQGSGYTF. In DNA form, the CDR3 reads TGCAGTGCTAGAGGATGGCAGGGAAGTGGCTACACCTTC.

By sample fraction, this clonotype is medium-sized. V usage is TRBV7-2 and J usage is TRBJ2-2; 11 bases fit TRBD2. Germline V gene data show CDR1 as SGHTA and CDR2 as FQGNSA. There are 18 residues in the CDR3. Trimming at V came to 1 base and at J to 3 bases, leaving 7 bases not matched to a gene. DNA of the CDR3: TGTGCCAGCAGCTTAGAGGGGTTAGCGGGAGGGTACACCGGGGAGCTGTTTTTT. Its protein is CASSLEGLAGGYTGELFF.